The 30 T cell receptor beta chains below all came from one sample that was sequenced in a study of beta chain features in type 1 diabetes. Study observations and caveats: The study found moderately but significantly shorter TCRB CDR3s in all four CD4+ subsets of Type 1 diabetes patients.

These TCRs' antigens remain unknown. All of the isolated RNA was reverse transcribed, so expressed TCRB transcripts were sequenced. Profiled with immunoSEQ multiplex PCR; TCRdb holds only in-frame clones, not every one. The sample lists more than 250,000 clones, about 23% seen once, with roughly 0.011% in the top ten. Sequenced material: naive CD4+ T cells from blood. The source of these receptors is a woman aged 25-40 years with type 1 diabetes.

The rearrangement joins TRBV30 to TRBJ2-3; D remains unclear. The germline gives CDR1 GTSNPN, CDR2 SVGIG (reference sequence). This CDR3 contains 13 residues. The V gene lost 5 bases and the J gene lost 6 bases, with 15 bases spanning the gap. The CDR3 region is CAWRLVAGDTQYF. In DNA, the CDR3 is TGTGCCTGGCGGCTAGTGGCTGGGGATACGCAGTATTTT.

The table lists this clone with a few counts. This rearrangement joins TRBV7-2 to TRBJ1-2; D unresolved. The germline V gene encodes CDR1 SGHTA and CDR2 FQGNSA. V was cut by 4 bases and J by 8 bases, with 20 bases left in between. This CDR3 contains 15 residues. CDR3 protein: CASSSGGWGKMGYTF. The CDR3 DNA follows: TGTGCCAGCAGCTCAGGAGGCTGGGGAAAAATGGGCTACACCTTC.

This chain uses TRBV11-2 with TRBJ2-1; 8 nucleotides line up with TRBD2. The CDR3 is made up of 16 amino acids. Germline loops: CDR1 SGHAT, CDR2 FQNNGV. Trimming at V came to 3 bases and at J to 9 bases, leaving 13 bases not matched to a gene. The CDR3 DNA reads as TGTGCCAGCAGCTTTTACCAACCAGCGGGAGCGGGTGAGCAGTTCTTC. Translated: CASSFYQPAGAGEQFF.

In its sample, this clone was seen a few times. V gene TRBV4-2 combines with J gene TRBJ2-5, with 8 bases fitting TRBD1. The CDR3 is 17 amino acids. V lost 1 base and J lost 4; bases outside the gene matches: 11. Germline lookup yields CDR1 LGHNA and CDR2 YNFKEQ. This chain's CDR3 is CASSQGRRAGGLETQYF. CDR3 DNA sequence: TGTGCCAGCAGCCAAGGAAGAAGGGCAGGGGGCTTAGAGACCCAGTACTTC.

This clone was seen only a few times. The chain employs TRBV18 and TRBJ1-2; no definite D call. V was shortened by 3 bases and J by 8 bases, with 16 bases between the two germline ends. This CDR3 has 14 residues. Germline-derived CDR1 and CDR2 are KGHSH and LQKENI. The CDR3, as DNA: TGTGCCAGCTCACCGCTTGGTTCCAAAGAGGGCTACACCTTC. Its protein product is CASSPLGSKEGYTF.

This clone was seen more than once but under ten times. The V gene is TRBV7-9, the J gene TRBJ1-2; no clear D. The CDR3 runs 14 residues. The germline V gene has CDR1 SEHNR and CDR2 FQNEAQ (reference sequence). Trimming shortened V by 5 bases and J by 7 bases, and 17 bases separated the two germline ends. The CDR3: CASSSGGYVGGYTF. The CDR3 nucleotides are TGTGCCAGCAGCAGCGGAGGGTACGTCGGTGGCTACACCTTC.

In this sample, this clone turned up a few times. The CDR3 is CATSRANRDTEAFF. DNA of the CDR3: TGTGCCACCAGCAGAGCGAACCGGGACACTGAAGCTTTCTTT. The chain has TRBV15 and TRBJ1-1; D is undetermined. This CDR3 region has 14 residues. Per the germline V gene, CDR1 is LNHNV and CDR2 is YYDKDF (reference sequence). Trimming took off 1 base at V and 3 bases at J, with 9 bases between the two ends.

Only a few counts were recorded for this clone. The DNA of the CDR3 is TGTGCCATCAGTGAGCCGGTCTCCCGGGACGAGCAGTACTTC. As protein: CAISEPVSRDEQYF. The chain combines TRBV10-3 with TRBJ2-7; D is undetermined. Germline-derived CDR1 and CDR2 are ENHRY and SYGVKD. This CDR3 comprises 14 residues. Trimming stripped 2 bases from V and 5 bases from J, with 13 bases between.

There are a few counts of this clone. V gene TRBV27 combines with J gene TRBJ1-4; a weak D match, TRBD1 (5 bases). The germline CDR1 and CDR2 sequences are MNHEY and SMNVEV (reference sequence). Trimming left V 4 bases short and J 8 bases short, with 11 bases between. The CDR3 consists of 13 residues. CDR3 bases: TGTGCCAGCAGTTCGAACCGGGGGGAAAAACTGTTTTTT. Its translation: CASSSNRGEKLFF. The entire variable domain, with the rest obtained from reference TRBV27 and TRBJ1-4, is as follows: EAQVTQNPRYLITVTGKKLTVTCSQNMNHEYMSWYRQDPGLGLRQIYYSMNVEVTDKGDVPEGYKVSRKEKRNFPLILESPSPNQTSLYFCASSSNRGEKLFFGSGTQLSVL.

This sequence joins TRBV28 and TRBJ1-5; a possible D gene is TRBD1 (6 bases). Trimming removed 6 bases from V and 1 base from J, with 16 bases in between. The CDR3 runs 16 residues. The germline CDR1 and CDR2 sequences are MDHEN and SYDVKM. The CDR3 DNA follows: TGTGCCAGCAGCGCAACAGGGAATCCCAGCAATCAGCCCCAGCATTTT. This gives the protein CASSATGNPSNQPQHF.

The gene calls are TRBV10-3 and TRBJ2-1, with 8 bases lining up with TRBD2. V shed 7 bases and J 7 bases; nucleotides not matched to a gene: 9. This CDR3 contains 14 residues. CDR1 is ENHRY and CDR2 is SYGVKD in the germline V gene. The CDR3 sequence: CAIKGSREGNEQFF. The CDR3 DNA reads as TGTGCCATCAAAGGGAGTCGGGAGGGGAATGAGCAGTTCTTC.

The chain links TRBV18 to TRBJ2-2; 13 bases fit TRBD2. Germline loops: CDR1 KGHSH, CDR2 LQKENI. The CDR3 has 16 residues. V was clipped by 5 bases and J by 7 bases; unmatched bases: 7. The CDR3 is CASSSGLAGAVGELFF. The CDR3 nucleotides read TGTGCCAGCTCATCCGGACTAGCGGGAGCGGTCGGGGAGCTGTTTTTT.

The rearrangement joins TRBV5-1 to TRBJ2-2, with D tentatively TRBD2 (5 bases). Germline CDR1 SGHRS, CDR2 YFSETQ. Trimming removed 1 base at V and 7 bases at J, with 11 bases between. This CDR3 has 14 amino acids. This CDR3 is CASSLQTGSGELFF. CDR3 in DNA: TGCGCCAGCAGCTTGCAAACGGGAAGCGGGGAGCTGTTTTTT.

This clone was detected a few times. The genes are TRBV7-9 and TRBJ2-3; 7 positions agree with TRBD2. J lost 1 base, V lost 1 base, and 2 bases had no gene match. Germline V gene sequence: CDR1 SEHNR, CDR2 FQNEAQ (reference sequence). The CDR3 runs to 15 residues. For the CDR3, the DNA is TGTGCCAGCAGCTTAGAGCTAGCGGGCACAGATACGCAGTATTTT. Encoded protein: CASSLELAGTDTQYF.

This clone was seen a handful of times. The rearrangement links TRBV5-4 to TRBJ2-6; 8 positions match TRBD1. This CDR3 contains 16 residues. In germline, CDR1 is SGHNT, CDR2 YYREEE (reference sequence). J lost 2 bases, V lost 5 bases, and 6 bases had no gene match. CDR3 sequence reads: CASRARQGPGANVLTF. The CDR3 bases are TGTGCCAGCAGAGCTCGACAGGGGCCTGGGGCCAACGTCCTGACTTTC. Full variable domain (rest looked up from reference TRBV5-4 and TRBJ2-6): ETGVTQSPTHLIKTRGQQVTLRCSSQSGHNTVSWYQQALGQGPQFIFQYYREEENGRGNFPPRFSGLQFPNYSSELNVNALELDDSALYLCASRARQGPGANVLTFGAGSRLTVL.

The chain couples TRBV4-2 to TRBJ2-4; D is ambiguous. The ends were cut back, 0 bases at V and 10 bases at J, with 7 bases in the middle. This CDR3 is 12 amino acids long. Germline V CDR1 and CDR2: LGHNA, YNFKEQ. The CDR3 reads CASSQDQQIQYF. The CDR3 bases are TGTGCCAGCAGCCAAGATCAACAGATTCAGTACTTC.

V is TRBV5-1 and J is TRBJ2-7; tentative D call: TRBD2 (6 bases). With 0 bases removed from V and 3 bases from J, the gap between germline ends came to 13 bases. The CDR3 totals 15 residues. Per germline, CDR1 SGHRS and CDR2 YFSETQ. This CDR3 reads CASSLVASVDYEQYF. Written as DNA, the CDR3 is TGCGCCAGCAGCTTGGTAGCTAGCGTCGACTACGAGCAGTACTTC.

This chain uses TRBV9 with TRBJ2-1; TRBD1 matches at 8 bases. Germline V CDR1 and CDR2: SGDLS, YYNGEE. The V segment lost 0 bases and the J segment 6 bases; nucleotides outside the gene matches: 5. The CDR3 consists of 15 residues. The CDR3 region is CASSVGTGKPNEQFF. CDR3 sequence (DNA): TGTGCCAGCAGCGTAGGGACAGGGAAGCCCAATGAGCAGTTCTTC. Based on the CDR3 plus reference TRBV9 and TRBJ2-1, the full variable domain is DSGVTQTPKHLITATGQRVTLRCSPRSGDLSVYWYQQSLDQGLQFLIQYYNGEERAKGNILERFSAQQFPDLHSELNLSSLELGDSALYFCASSVGTGKPNEQFFGPGTRLTVL.

V and J are TRBV5-4 and TRBJ2-5; maybe TRBD2 (6 bases). V was trimmed by 1 base and J by 5 bases, leaving 18 bases between them. CDR3 size: 16 residues. The V gene's germline CDR1 is SGHNT and CDR2 YYREEE (reference sequence). Written as DNA, the CDR3 is TGTGCCAGCAGCTTGCCAGGGAGGCATAATGAGGAGACCCAGTACTTC. Its translation: CASSLPGRHNEETQYF.

There are a few counts of this clone. The V gene is TRBV14, the J gene TRBJ2-7; TRBD1 might be the D (6 bases). Germline V lookup: CDR1 SGHDN, CDR2 FVKESK. The V end was cut by 4 bases, the J end by 4 bases, with 14 bases between. This CDR3 is built from 14 residues. The CDR3 DNA reads TGTGCCAGCAGCCGTCAGGGGTCTACGTACGAGCAGTACTTC. Translating it yields CASSRQGSTYEQYF.

In this sample, this clone turned up a few times. V gene TRBV7-9 combines with J gene TRBJ1-2; 9 positions match TRBD1. Germline-derived CDR1 and CDR2 are SEHNR and FQNEAQ (reference sequence). The CDR3 has 15 amino acids. J gave up 2 bases and V 5 bases, and 6 bases lay outside the gene matches. The CDR3 reads CASSDTGGKNYGYTF. Here the CDR3 DNA reads TGTGCCAGCAGCGATACAGGGGGCAAGAACTATGGCTACACCTTC.

The rearrangement joins TRBV29-1 to TRBJ2-7; D ambiguous. The CDR3 loop spans 13 amino acids. Trimming pared 6 bases from V and 5 bases from J, leaving 17 bases between. CDR1 and CDR2 from the germline V gene are SQVTM and ANQGSEA. CDR3 nucleotides: TGCAGCGTGGGCCCGATTCTACGGCACGAGCAGTACTTC. It specifies CSVGPILRHEQYF.

This clone occurred a few times. The chain recombines TRBV29-1 with TRBJ2-5; no definite D call. V gave up 4 bases and J gave up 2 bases, with 5 bases separating them. The V gene's germline CDR1 is SQVTM and CDR2 ANQGSEA. This CDR3 spans 11 amino acids. CDR3 in amino acids: CSVVQQETQYF. For the CDR3, the DNA is TGCAGCGTTGTGCAGCAAGAGACCCAGTACTTC.

The chain recombines TRBV6-5 with TRBJ2-2; 7 nucleotides line up with TRBD2. The CDR3 contains 14 residues. Looked up from germline, CDR1 is MNHEY and CDR2 is SVGAGI. Germline trimming cut 6 bases from V and 7 bases from J; bases unmatched to any gene: 8. CDR3 nucleotide sequence: TGTGCCAGCAGGGCCCCACTAGCGATCGGGGAGCTGTTTTTT. Translating gives CASRAPLAIGELFF.

Here the CDR3 reads CASSPSGASGNWDEQFF. For the CDR3, the DNA is TGCGCCAGCAGCCCTTCCGGGGCTAGCGGGAACTGGGATGAGCAGTTCTTC. The chain couples TRBV5-1 to TRBJ2-1; TRBD2 aligns across 9 bases. CDR3 length equals 17 residues. CDR1 is SGHRS and CDR2 is YFSETQ in the germline V gene. Trimming took 4 bases from V and 8 from J; bases not matched to a gene: 16.

The rearrangement joins TRBV29-1 to TRBJ2-1, with 11 bases identical to TRBD1. The CDR3 length is 17 residues. J was trimmed by 0 bases and V by 5 bases; bases with no gene match: 9. From germline, CDR1 is SQVTM and CDR2 ANQGSEA. The CDR3 DNA follows: TGCAGCGTTACCGGGACAGGGGGATTTCACTCCTACAATGAGCAGTTCTTC. Translated: CSVTGTGGFHSYNEQFF.

The V gene is TRBV5-1, the J gene TRBJ1-1; TRBD1 agrees at 7 bases. CDR1 is SGHRS and CDR2 is YFSETQ in the germline V gene. V lost 3 bases, J lost 0 bases, and 2 bases stayed unmatched. The CDR3 extends over 14 amino acids. CDR3 region: CASSWDSLNTEAFF. In DNA, the CDR3 is TGCGCCAGCAGCTGGGACAGCCTGAACACTGAAGCTTTCTTT.

V and J are TRBV5-6 and TRBJ2-5; perhaps TRBD2 as D (6 bases). Trimming pared 4 bases from V and 3 bases from J, leaving 13 bases between. Per the germline V gene, CDR1 is SGHDT and CDR2 is YYEEEE. This CDR3 comprises 14 residues. The chain's CDR3 is CASSAGSTKETQYF. The CDR3 bases are TGTGCCAGCAGCGCCGGGAGTACCAAAGAGACCCAGTACTTC.

The CDR3 is CASSVGGSRSGNTIYF. Written as DNA, the CDR3 is TGTGCCAGCAGCGTAGGGGGCAGTCGATCTGGAAACACCATATATTTT. This sequence joins TRBV9 and TRBJ1-3; a weak D match, TRBD1 (5 bases). There are 16 residues in the CDR3. Trimming left V 0 bases short and J 1 base short, with 11 bases between. Germline assignment: CDR1 SGDLS and CDR2 YYNGEE.

This clone was seen a handful of times. The junction shows a germline mismatch at one end, possibly a read error. The chain joins TRBV7-7 to TRBJ2-1; D is uncertain. Germline CDR1 is SSHAT and CDR2 is FNYEAQ (reference sequence). The CDR3 has 14 amino acids. In DNA form, the CDR3 reads TGTGCTAGCAGCTTAGGACGCGGTTACAATGAGCAGTTCTTC. This sequence encodes CASSLGRGYNEQFF.